Sequencing of this T cell receptor (beta chain) was carried out in a study of blood T cells in healthy people across ages. The study's findings and limits: Whereas aged donors had fewer naive CD4+ cells, long-lived donors had more of them and higher diversity.

About this clonotype: Its target is unknown.

The CDR3 is 15 residues long. Trimming shortened V by 5 bases and J by 0 bases, and 14 bases separated the two germline ends. Germline values: CDR1 SGHTA, CDR2 FQGNSA. Primers used in a second PCR of roughly 7 to 12 cycles were a sample-barcoded 5' primer and a J-beta primer mix. Paired-end reads containing CDR3 totaled no fewer than 2.5 million for each sample. TCRdb reanalysed the 5' RACE reads using MiXCR and keeps one entry per CDR3 protein. The profile shows some 1.5 million distinct CDR3 sequences, roughly 43% of them singletons. Peripheral blood samples of roughly 9.9 milliliters were drawn from each donor.

The sequence was collected from a young woman in good health. The chain links TRBV7-2 to TRBJ2-7, with D uncertain. Input material: blood. The CDR3 reads CASSARLALSYEQYF. CDR3 coding DNA: TGTGCCAGCAGCGCCAGACTCGCTCTCTCCTACGAGCAGTACTTC.